This is a list of T cell receptor beta chains from one sample in a study of cytotoxic CD8 clonotypes in ibrutinib-treated CLL. Only in-frame clones appear in the TCRdb table, and some are missing; sequencing was by immunoSEQ multiplex PCR. The data contain some 81,000 clones, roughly 83% of them singletons. The input for sequencing was PBMCs, taken after 12 months of ibrutinib treatment. The receptors here all came from a human donor with chronic lymphocytic leukemia. Both conserved end residues are part of each CDR3. Fields, in order: D gene, J gene, clone size, V gene, CDR3 DNA, CDR3 protein. The D gene is left open where the match is weak. The size entry is marked missing in some rows and otherwise reads once, few, many or a size class.

d_gene: TRBD1
j_gene: TRBJ2-5
abundance: NA
v_gene: TRBV4-3
CDR3nt: TGCGCCAGCAGCCAATGGGACAGGGTCCAAGAGACCCAGTACTTC
CDR3aa: CASSQWDRVQETQYF

d_gene: NA
j_gene: TRBJ1-4
abundance: NA
v_gene: TRBV5-1
CDR3nt: TGCGCCAGCAGCCCCCTGGTAGTGTGGGGGGCAACTAATGAAAAACTGTTTTTT
CDR3aa: CASSPLVVWGATNEKLFF

d_gene: NA
j_gene: TRBJ2-3
abundance: NA
v_gene: TRBV7-8
CDR3nt: TGTGCCAGCAGCTTAGGCGCAGGGTATTGGGGAGATACGCAGTATTTT
CDR3aa: CASSLGAGYWGDTQYF

d_gene: NA
j_gene: TRBJ2-3
abundance: once
v_gene: TRBV5-1
CDR3nt: TGCGCCAGCAACATGGACACATCTCTGGATACGCAGTATTTT
CDR3aa: CASNMDTSLDTQYF

d_gene: NA
j_gene: TRBJ2-2
abundance: once
v_gene: TRBV28
CDR3nt: TGTGCCAGCTATAGGGGGGACACCGGGGAGCTGTTTTTT
CDR3aa: CASYRGDTGELFF

d_gene: TRBD1
j_gene: TRBJ1-2
abundance: NA
v_gene: TRBV5-1
CDR3nt: TGCGCCAGCAGGCACCAATCGGGACAGGCCTATGGCTACACCTTC
CDR3aa: CASRHQSGQAYGYTF

d_gene: NA
j_gene: TRBJ1-2
abundance: NA
v_gene: TRBV19
CDR3nt: TGTGCCAGTAGCCTACATGGGGCAAACTATAACTATGGCTACACCTTC
CDR3aa: CASSLHGANYNYGYTF

d_gene: TRBD1
j_gene: TRBJ1-4
abundance: NA
v_gene: TRBV6-6
CDR3nt: TGTGCCAGCAGTTACGCCGACAGGGCGGGAAAACTGTTTTTT
CDR3aa: CASSYADRAGKLFF

d_gene: NA
j_gene: TRBJ1-2
abundance: NA
v_gene: TRBV11-2
CDR3nt: TGTGCCAGCAGCGCAGAAATCTATGGCTACACCTTC
CDR3aa: CASSAEIYGYTF

d_gene: TRBD2
j_gene: TRBJ2-3
abundance: NA
v_gene: TRBV27
CDR3nt: TGTGCCAGCAGTTTGCGGCGAGCGGGACGATCTAGCACAGATACGCAGTATTTT
CDR3aa: CASSLRRAGRSSTDTQYF

d_gene: TRBD2
j_gene: TRBJ2-1
abundance: once
v_gene: TRBV7-9
CDR3nt: TGTGCCAGCAGCCAAGAGAGCGGGAGGGCCCACAATGAGCAGTTCTTC
CDR3aa: CASSQESGRAHNEQFF

d_gene: TRBD1
j_gene: TRBJ2-3
abundance: NA
v_gene: TRBV7-2
CDR3nt: TGTGCCAGCAGCCCGGAGACAGGGCCAGATACGCAGTATTTT
CDR3aa: CASSPETGPDTQYF

d_gene: NA
j_gene: TRBJ2-3
abundance: once
v_gene: TRBV9
CDR3nt: TGTGCCAGCAGCCGAATAATGGATACGCAGTATTTT
CDR3aa: CASSRIMDTQYF

d_gene: NA
j_gene: TRBJ2-1
abundance: NA
v_gene: TRBV30
CDR3nt: TGTGCCTGGAGCCGGGACGCCAACAATGAGCAGTTCTTC
CDR3aa: CAWSRDANNEQFF

d_gene: TRBD2
j_gene: TRBJ2-2
abundance: NA
v_gene: TRBV9
CDR3nt: TGTGCCAGCAGCGTAGCCTCAGCGGGAACGAACACCGGGGAGCTGTTTTTT
CDR3aa: CASSVASAGTNTGELFF

d_gene: NA
j_gene: TRBJ2-7
abundance: few
v_gene: TRBV5-6
CDR3nt: TGTGCCAGCAGCCACAGACCTGGACTGGCCCTACGTTTCGCCTACGAGCAGTACTTC
CDR3aa: CASSHRPGLALRFAYEQYF

d_gene: NA
j_gene: TRBJ2-5
abundance: NA
v_gene: TRBV6-6
CDR3nt: TGTGCCAGCAGTTACGGACCACAAGAGACCCAGTACTTC
CDR3aa: CASSYGPQETQYF

d_gene: TRBD2
j_gene: TRBJ2-1
abundance: once
v_gene: TRBV19
CDR3nt: TGTGCCAGTAGTATGCGGCGGGAGATGGGAAATGAGCAGTTCTTC
CDR3aa: CASSMRREMGNEQFF

d_gene: NA
j_gene: TRBJ1-3
abundance: NA
v_gene: TRBV5-1
CDR3nt: TGCGCCAGCAGCTTGGGCCCCGTGGGGGTTGGAAACACCATATATTTT
CDR3aa: CASSLGPVGVGNTIYF

d_gene: TRBD1
j_gene: TRBJ2-7
abundance: NA
v_gene: TRBV7-2
CDR3nt: TGTGCCAGCAGCCGGGACAGGGTAACCTACGAGCAGTACTTC
CDR3aa: CASSRDRVTYEQYF

d_gene: TRBD1
j_gene: TRBJ1-2
abundance: NA
v_gene: TRBV5-1
CDR3nt: TGCGCCAGCAGCGGCGGGTATACCGGGACAGCCTATGGCTACACCTTC
CDR3aa: CASSGGYTGTAYGYTF

d_gene: NA
j_gene: TRBJ2-4
abundance: NA
v_gene: TRBV6-5
CDR3nt: TGTGCCAGCAGTGGAAGGAGACGTAACATTCAGTACTTC
CDR3aa: CASSGRRRNIQYF

d_gene: TRBD2
j_gene: TRBJ2-1
abundance: once
v_gene: TRBV9
CDR3nt: TGTGCCAGCAGCGCGACTAGCGGGGACTACAATGAGCAGTTCTTC
CDR3aa: CASSATSGDYNEQFF

d_gene: NA
j_gene: TRBJ1-5
abundance: NA
v_gene: TRBV2
CDR3nt: TGTGCCAGCAGTGAGGGACTGGACGGCAATCAGCCCCAGCATTTT
CDR3aa: CASSEGLDGNQPQHF

d_gene: NA
j_gene: TRBJ2-1
abundance: NA
v_gene: TRBV4-1
CDR3nt: TGCGCCAGCAGCCAAGAAGACTTAGTGCCGAGCTCCTACAATGAGCAGTTCTTC
CDR3aa: CASSQEDLVPSSYNEQFF

d_gene: NA
j_gene: TRBJ1-2
abundance: few
v_gene: TRBV28
CDR3nt: TGTGGGTGTGGGGGCCTGAACTATGGCTACACCTTC
CDR3aa: CGCGGLNYGYTF

d_gene: NA
j_gene: TRBJ2-7
abundance: NA
v_gene: TRBV7-2
CDR3nt: TGTGCCAGCAGCCCCTCGGGTGCGGCATCCTACGAGCAGTACTTC
CDR3aa: CASSPSGAASYEQYF

d_gene: NA
j_gene: TRBJ2-1
abundance: few
v_gene: TRBV6-5
CDR3nt: TGTGCCAGCAGTCTAAGCAATGAGCAGTTCTTC
CDR3aa: CASSLSNEQFF

d_gene: NA
j_gene: TRBJ2-1
abundance: NA
v_gene: TRBV11-2
CDR3nt: TGTGCCAGGCCCCAGGCGGCCAATGAGCAGTTCTTC
CDR3aa: CARPQAANEQFF

d_gene: NA
j_gene: TRBJ2-1
abundance: NA
v_gene: TRBV5-4
CDR3nt: TGTGCCAGCAGCTTGGCGAGTTACAATGAGCAGTTCTTC
CDR3aa: CASSLASYNEQFF

d_gene: NA
j_gene: TRBJ1-4
abundance: few
v_gene: TRBV28
CDR3nt: TGTGCCAGCCTGGGGACGGAGAACGAAAAACTGTTTTTT
CDR3aa: CASLGTENEKLFF

d_gene: NA
j_gene: TRBJ1-2
abundance: NA
v_gene: TRBV6-5
CDR3nt: TGTGCCAGCAGAGACGACAGGACCCTTGGCTACACCTTC
CDR3aa: CASRDDRTLGYTF

d_gene: NA
j_gene: TRBJ2-1
abundance: NA
v_gene: TRBV7-3
CDR3nt: TGTGCCAGCAGCTTAGCCGGGACTGAGTACAATGAGCAGTTCTTC
CDR3aa: CASSLAGTEYNEQFF

d_gene: NA
j_gene: TRBJ2-2
abundance: NA
v_gene: TRBV19
CDR3nt: TGTGCCAGTGGCCAGCATAGCGGTCTTACCGGGGAGCTGTTTTTT
CDR3aa: CASGQHSGLTGELFF

d_gene: TRBD2
j_gene: TRBJ2-3
abundance: once
v_gene: TRBV5-6
CDR3nt: TGTGCCAGCAGCTGGGGGACTAGCGGGAGCCCAGATACGCAGTATTTT
CDR3aa: CASSWGTSGSPDTQYF

d_gene: TRBD1
j_gene: TRBJ1-4
abundance: NA
v_gene: TRBV28
CDR3nt: TGTGCCAGCAGCGCTCCCTGGCAGGGGGGTGAAAAACTGTTTTTT
CDR3aa: CASSAPWQGGEKLFF

d_gene: TRBD1
j_gene: TRBJ1-4
abundance: NA
v_gene: TRBV18
CDR3nt: TGTGCCAGCTCATCCTCCCCCCGACAGGGCGGAAAACTGTTTTTT
CDR3aa: CASSSSPRQGGKLFF

d_gene: TRBD1
j_gene: TRBJ2-4
abundance: NA
v_gene: TRBV6-6
CDR3nt: TGTGCCAGCAGTCCCAGGACAGGGATGTACATTCAGTACTTC
CDR3aa: CASSPRTGMYIQYF

d_gene: TRBD1
j_gene: TRBJ1-3
abundance: NA
v_gene: TRBV19
CDR3nt: TGTGCCAGTACCCTTCGGCCGGGACAGGGAGGGAACACCATATATTTT
CDR3aa: CASTLRPGQGGNTIYF

d_gene: NA
j_gene: TRBJ2-5
abundance: NA
v_gene: TRBV7-2
CDR3nt: TGTGCCAGCAGCTCCCGGGGGCAAGAGACCCAGTACTTC
CDR3aa: CASSSRGQETQYF

d_gene: TRBD1
j_gene: TRBJ1-2
abundance: NA
v_gene: TRBV6-1
CDR3nt: TGTGCCAGCAGTGAAGCGGGGGACAGGCGGAGCTATGGCTACACCTTC
CDR3aa: CASSEAGDRRSYGYTF

d_gene: NA
j_gene: TRBJ1-1
abundance: NA
v_gene: TRBV5-6
CDR3nt: TGTGCCCGAGGGGAGAACACTGAAGCTTTCTTT
CDR3aa: CARGENTEAFF